The 16 T cell receptor beta chains reported below all come from one sample, sequenced in a study of T cell repertoires in cytomegalovirus infection. TCRdb fed the reads into MiXCR, producing one record per CDR3 protein. Of roughly 150,000 distinct CDR3 sequences in the sample, less than 25% were seen once. Which antigens these TCRs recognize remains unknown. The sample here was CD8+ T cells from cultured PBMCs, taken from culture after CMV antigen stimulation. Receptor source: a human donor in good health (CMV status not recorded). Some clones in this sample may be carry-over from other donors' samples.

The chain couples TRBV12-3 or TRBV12-4 to TRBJ1-1; 7 bases agree with TRBD1. This CDR3 comprises 14 residues. Losses at the gene ends were 2 bases for V and 6 bases for J; bases not matched to a gene: 6. The CDR3 coding sequence is TGTGCCAGCAGTTTATCAGGGGGGTACGCTGAAGCTTTCTTT. This codes for CASSLSGGYAEAFF.

The chain links TRBV11-2 to TRBJ2-5, with TRBD1 matching 8 bases. CDR1 and CDR2 (germline): SGHAT, FQNNGV. V lost 8 bases and J lost 4; bases outside the gene matches: 9. The CDR3 loop spans 14 amino acids. The DNA of the CDR3 is TGTGCCAGCCTTAAAGGACAGGGAGGAGAGACCCAGTACTTC. Its translation: CASLKGQGGETQYF. Full variable domain (missing parts from reference TRBV11-2 and TRBJ2-5): EAGVAQSPRYKIIEKRQSVAFWCNPISGHATLYWYQQILGQGPKLLIQFQNNGVVDDSQLPKDRFSAERLKGVDSTLKIQPAKLEDSAVYLCASLKGQGGETQYFGPGTRLLVL.

J is TRBJ2-1 and V is TRBV7-8; unclear D gene. Trimming removed 2 bases from V and 5 bases from J, with 19 bases in between. The germline gives CDR1 SGHVS, CDR2 FQNEAQ. CDR3 length: 17 amino acids. CDR3 DNA: TGTGCCAGCAGCTTAACCCCCCATAACCAGGTAAACAATGAGCAGTTCTTC. Its translation: CASSLTPHNQVNNEQFF.

The genes are TRBV7-9 and TRBJ2-3; D is unresolved. V was shortened by 5 bases and J by 4 bases, with 7 bases between the two germline ends. Germline lookup yields CDR1 SEHNR and CDR2 FQNEAQ (reference sequence). This CDR3 has 12 amino acids. The CDR3: CASSPPSDTQYF. As DNA, the CDR3 is TGTGCCAGCAGCCCTCCCTCAGATACGCAGTATTTT.

This clonotype was recorded many times. The chain employs TRBV7-9 and TRBJ1-2; D call uncertain. Germline loops: CDR1 SEHNR, CDR2 FQNEAQ (reference sequence). CDR3 length: 15 amino acids. The V end was cut by 4 bases, the J end by 0 bases, with 12 bases between. CDR3 protein: CASSSEGFANYGYTF. Here the CDR3 DNA reads TGTGCCAGCAGCTCGGAGGGCTTTGCTAACTATGGCTACACCTTC.

The rearrangement uses TRBV4-3 and TRBJ2-7; no definite D call. CDR1 is LGHNA, CDR2 YSLEER, per germline. Between the trimmed V and J ends, which lost 0 bases and 1 base, there was a span of 13 bases. The CDR3 is 16 residues long. CDR3 region: CASSQEIGIASYEQYF. Here the CDR3 DNA reads TGCGCCAGCAGCCAAGAAATAGGAATTGCTTCCTACGAGCAGTACTTC.

The chain recombines TRBV6-2 or TRBV6-3 with TRBJ2-7; D is undetermined. Germline assignment: CDR1 MNHEY and CDR2 SVGEGT. Deletions cut 0 bases from V and 3 bases from J, with 6 bases between. The CDR3 covers 13 residues. CDR3 sequence: CASSYSRSYEQYF. CDR3 coding DNA: TGTGCCAGCAGTTACTCGAGAAGCTACGAGCAGTACTTC.

In its sample, this clonotype was seen a few times. V is TRBV4-1 and J is TRBJ1-6; D is unclear. The CDR3 is 16 residues long. Trimming stripped 5 bases from V and 3 bases from J, with 14 bases between. The germline CDR1 and CDR2 sequences are MGHRA and YSYEKL. This chain's CDR3 is CASSDPTTDYNSPLHF. CDR3 coding DNA: TGCGCCAGCAGCGACCCGACTACTGACTATAATTCACCCCTCCACTTT.

This clonotype was recorded a few times. The V and J genes are TRBV14 and TRBJ2-5; D may correspond to TRBD1 or TRBD2 (5 bases each). Germline CDR1 is SGHDN and CDR2 is FVKESK. This CDR3 region has 16 residues. V lost 6 bases to trimming and J lost 5 bases, with 22 bases between them. The CDR3 DNA reads as TGTGCCAGCAGTCAACTCCCGGGACCCCGAGGGGAGACCCAGTACTTC. Translation gives CASSQLPGPRGETQYF.

Only a few counts were recorded for this clonotype. The chain employs TRBV12-3 or TRBV12-4 and TRBJ1-3; D call uncertain. V dropped 0 bases and J dropped 4 bases, with 7 bases sitting between them. The CDR3 covers 14 residues. The CDR3 nucleotides are TGTGCCAGCAGTTTAGCCAGTCCCGGAAACACCATATATTTT. This codes for CASSLASPGNTIYF.

The V gene is TRBV6-1, the J gene TRBJ1-5, with 9 bases fitting TRBD1. This CDR3 spans 13 amino acids. Germline CDR1 MNHNS, CDR2 SASEGT. Trimming cost V 8 bases and J 11 bases; bases outside gene matches: 10. The CDR3 region has the DNA TGTGCCAGCTTGGGACAGGGATCCAAGGCCCAGCATTTT. This gives the protein CASLGQGSKAQHF.

The chain employs TRBV6-2 or TRBV6-3 and TRBJ2-1; tentative D call: TRBD1 (7 bases). The CDR3 sequence is 15 residues long. Trimming pared 1 base from V and 7 bases from J, leaving 14 bases between. Germline lookup yields CDR1 MNHEY and CDR2 SVGEGT. The CDR3 DNA follows: TGTGCCAGCAGTTACTTGCAGGGGGGAAATAATGAGCAGTTCTTC. It yields the protein CASSYLQGGNNEQFF.

This clonotype was detected only a few times. The chain joins TRBV7-9 to TRBJ1-2; 9 bases fit TRBD1. J was trimmed by 5 bases and V by 5 bases; bases with no gene match: 6. The CDR3 loop spans 14 amino acids. The V gene's germline CDR1 is SEHNR and CDR2 FQNEAQ (reference sequence). The CDR3 coding sequence is TGTGCCAGCAGCCGTCCCGGGACAGGGTATGGCTACACCTTC. It codes for CASSRPGTGYGYTF. The full variable domain, completed using reference TRBV7-9 and TRBJ1-2, is DTGVSQNPRHKITKRGQNVTFRCDPISEHNRLYWYRQTLGQGPEFLTYFQNEAQLEKSRLLSDRFSAERPKGSFSTLEIQRTEQGDSAMYLCASSRPGTGYGYTFGSGTRLTVV.

This clonotype has a handful of counts. V and J are TRBV6-5 and TRBJ2-3; the D gene is possibly TRBD1 (5 bases). This CDR3 spans 13 amino acids. CDR1 is MNHEY, CDR2 SVGAGI, per germline. V was shortened by 8 bases and J by 3 bases, with 12 bases between the two germline ends. The CDR3 reads CASQRGRTDTQYF. In DNA, the CDR3 is TGTGCCAGCCAAAGGGGTAGGACAGATACGCAGTATTTT.

This clonotype was counted between two and nine times. The chain joins TRBV4-3 to TRBJ2-3, with TRBD2 identical over 7 bases. The germline gives CDR1 LGHNA, CDR2 YSLEER. The CDR3 runs to 15 residues. J was trimmed by 0 bases and V by 4 bases; bases with no gene match: 4. This chain's CDR3 is CASSPGTISTDTQYF. The CDR3 DNA is TGCGCCAGCAGCCCCGGGACTATTAGCACAGATACGCAGTATTTT.

This clonotype has at least ten counts. V gene TRBV6-5 combines with J gene TRBJ1-5; no clear D. The CDR3 covers 14 residues. With 0 bases removed from V and 5 bases from J, the gap between germline ends came to 8 bases. The germline CDR1 and CDR2 sequences are MNHEY and SVGAGI. The DNA for the CDR3 is TGTGCCAGCAGTTACTCGGGGATACATCAGCCCCAGCATTTT. This gives the protein CASSYSGIHQPQHF.